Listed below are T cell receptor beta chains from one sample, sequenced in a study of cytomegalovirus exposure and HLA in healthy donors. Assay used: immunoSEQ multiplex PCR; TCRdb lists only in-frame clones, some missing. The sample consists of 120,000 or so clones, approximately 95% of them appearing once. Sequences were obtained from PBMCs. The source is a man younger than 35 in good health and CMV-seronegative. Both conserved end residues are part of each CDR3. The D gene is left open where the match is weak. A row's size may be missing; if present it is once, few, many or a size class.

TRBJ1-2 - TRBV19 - TGTGCCAGTAGTATATGGCAGCCTCGTGGAGGTTATGGCTACACCTTC CASSIWQPRGGYGYTF
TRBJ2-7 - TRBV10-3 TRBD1 TGTGCCACCCAAGGACAGGTGCCTTCCTACGAGCAGTACTTC CATQGQVPSYEQYF
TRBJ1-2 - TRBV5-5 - TGTGCCAGCAGCTTCTGGGGCGGCAACTATGGCTACACCTTC CASSFWGGNYGYTF
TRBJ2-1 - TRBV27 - TGTGCCAGCAGGCCTGACGGGGGGCCCTACAATGAGCAGTTCTTC CASRPDGGPYNEQFF
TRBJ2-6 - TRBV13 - TGTGCCAGCAGCCCGGGTTTATACGGGGCCAACGTCCTGACTTTC CASSPGLYGANVLTF
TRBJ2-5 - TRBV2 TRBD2 TGTGCCAGCAATTTGGAGGGGAGGGTTCAGGAGACCCAGTACTTC CASNLEGRVQETQYF
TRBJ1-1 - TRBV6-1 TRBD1 TGTGCCAGCAGTGAGAGGGACAGGGACGAAAACACTGAAGCTTTCTTT CASSERDRDENTEAFF
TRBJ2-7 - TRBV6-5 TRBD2 TGTGCCAGCACACCGGCACTAGCGCCTTACCAGCAGTACTTC CASTPALAPYQQYF
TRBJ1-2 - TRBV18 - TGTGCCAGCTCACCTTCAGGGGATAACTATGGCTACACCTTC CASSPSGDNYGYTF
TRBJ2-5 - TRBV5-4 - TGTGCCAGCAGCTTGGCCGGCCGGGGGAAATTCCAAGAGACCCAGTACTTC CASSLAGRGKFQETQYF
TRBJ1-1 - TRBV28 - TGTGCCAGCAGTTCTTCCGGGAAGACTGAAGCTTTCTTT CASSSSGKTEAFF
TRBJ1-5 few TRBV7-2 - TGTGCCAGCAGCTTTCTTAGCGGCCATCAGCCCCAGCATTTT CASSFLSGHQPQHF
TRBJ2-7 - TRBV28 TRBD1 TGTGCCAGCAGTCTTAGATGGACAGGGGGTCCCTACGAGCAGTACTTC CASSLRWTGGPYEQYF
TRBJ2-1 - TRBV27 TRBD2 TGTGCCAGCAGTTTCCCATCTAGCGGGAGATCTGAGCAGTTCTTC CASSFPSSGRSEQFF
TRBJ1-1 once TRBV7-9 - TGTGCCAGCAGCTTTACTTTGAACACTGAAGCTTTCTTT CASSFTLNTEAFF